Listed below are T cell receptor beta chains from one sample, sequenced in a study of blood T cell repertoires in COVID-19. The assay was immunoSEQ multiplex PCR, and TCRdb's table has in-frame clones only and misses some. The data contain around 120,000 clones, 60% to 85% of them singletons. The sample was peripheral blood. The receptors were sampled from a man in his 70s with acute or convalescent COVID-19. The CDR3 runs from the conserved cysteine through the conserved F or W. The order of the fields is clone size, D gene, J gene, V gene, CDR3 protein, CDR3 DNA. The D gene is left open where the match is weak. Only part of the rows carry a size: once, few, many, or a class if the clone is expanded.

. TRBD1 TRBJ1-4 TRBV5-1 CASCYRGVGEKLFF TGCGCCAGTTGTTACAGGGGAGTAGGTGAAAAACTGTTTTTT
. . TRBJ2-3 TRBV12-5 CASGLEYTDTQYF TGTGCTAGTGGTTTGGAATACACAGATACGCAGTATTTT
. . TRBJ1-5 TRBV7-2 CASSPQGIGTGQPQHF TGTGCCAGCAGCCCCCAGGGGATAGGGACGGGTCAGCCCCAGCATTTT
. TRBD1 TRBJ2-3 TRBV11-3 CASSFTGATDTQYF TGTGCCAGCAGCTTTACAGGGGCCACAGATACGCAGTATTTT
few TRBD2 TRBJ2-1 TRBV18 CASPRQSGTSGGNEQFF TGTGCCAGCCCCAGGCAATCCGGGACTAGCGGGGGGAACGAGCAGTTCTTC
. TRBD1 TRBJ1-2 TRBV9 CASSQGDRLSLYYGYTF TGTGCCAGCAGCCAGGGGGACAGGCTCTCTCTATACTATGGCTACACCTTC
. . TRBJ2-7 TRBV6-5 CASSYSPRGRYEQYF TGTGCCAGCAGTTACTCCCCCAGAGGGCGCTACGAGCAGTACTTC
. . TRBJ1-1 TRBV5-8 CASKAVSINTEAFF TGTGCCAGCAAAGCCGTGTCGATTAACACTGAAGCTTTCTTT
. . TRBJ2-7 TRBV10-3 CAISDERNSYEQYF TGTGCCATCAGTGATGAGCGGAACTCCTACGAGCAGTACTTC
. TRBD1 TRBJ1-1 TRBV2 CASSGTVNRGRAFF TGTGCCAGCAGTGGAACAGTCAACAGGGGAAGGGCTTTCTTT
. . TRBJ1-2 TRBV12-3/TRBV12-4 CASSLGRMITF TGTGCCAGCAGTTTAGGCAGGATGATCACCTTC
. TRBD2 TRBJ2-7 TRBV13 CASSPSGLAVYEQYF TGTGCCAGCAGCCCTTCTGGACTAGCGGTCTACGAGCAGTACTTC
once . TRBJ2-7 TRBV4-3 CASSQDSYEQYF TGCGCCAGCAGCCAAGACAGCTACGAGCAGTACTTC
. TRBD2 TRBJ2-1 TRBV3-1/TRBV3-2 CASRKGLALYNEQFF TGTGCCAGCAGAAAGGGACTAGCGCTCTACAATGAGCAGTTCTTC
. TRBD2 TRBJ2-1 TRBV9 CASSAHSSGGGNEQFF TGTGCCAGCAGCGCTCATTCTAGCGGGGGGGGCAATGAGCAGTTCTTC
. . TRBJ1-2 TRBV7-6 CASSPTGNYGYTF TGTGCCAGCAGCCCGACAGGAAACTATGGCTACACCTTC
once TRBD1 TRBJ1-2 TRBV7-9 CASSLDRVFGYTF TGTGCCAGCAGCCTCGACAGGGTTTTTGGCTACACCTTC
. . TRBJ1-3 TRBV18 CASSPTGPSSGNTIYF TGTGCCAGCTCACCAACAGGGCCGAGCTCTGGAAACACCATATATTTT
. TRBD1 TRBJ1-4 TRBV19 CASNQGAGEKLFF TGTGCCAGTAATCAGGGGGCGGGTGAAAAACTGTTTTTT
. TRBD1 TRBJ2-1 TRBV5-6 CASSLPDRANGEQFF TGTGCCAGCAGCTTGCCGGACAGGGCCAACGGTGAGCAGTTCTTC
. TRBD1 TRBJ1-4 TRBV5-6 CASSLTGRVEKLFF TGTGCCAGCAGTTTGACAGGGCGGGTGGAAAAACTGTTTTTT
. TRBD1 TRBJ1-4 TRBV28 CASSSYPGGEEKLFF TGTGCCAGCAGTTCTTATCCAGGGGGAGAAGAAAAACTGTTTTTT
. TRBD1 TRBJ1-2 TRBV5-1 CASSPGQGVYGYTF TGCGCCAGCAGCCCCGGACAGGGGGTCTATGGCTACACCTTC
. . TRBJ1-5 TRBV9 CASSVGGSNQPQHF TGTGCCAGCAGCGTAGGAGGTAGCAATCAGCCCCAGCATTTT
. . TRBJ2-1 TRBV5-1 CASSSLASQTDEQFF TGCGCCAGCAGCTCACTAGCATCTCAGACGGATGAGCAGTTCTTC
. . TRBJ2-2 TRBV6-5 CASTLITGSTGELFF TGTGCCAGCACCTTAATCACAGGGAGCACCGGGGAGCTGTTTTTT
once . TRBJ1-2 TRBV4-3 CASSQASGQSIIYGYTF TGCGCCAGCAGCCAAGCTTCTGGACAGTCTATTATCTATGGCTACACCTTC
. . TRBJ1-3 TRBV5-1 CASTPSGNSGNTIYF TGCGCCAGCACGCCTTCAGGGAACTCTGGAAACACCATATATTTT
. . TRBJ2-7 TRBV5-1 CASSHSYEQYF TGCGCCAGCAGTCACTCCTACGAGCAGTACTTC
. . TRBJ1-1 TRBV7-8 CASGRRNTEAFF TGTGCCAGCGGGAGGCGGAACACTGAAGCTTTCTTT
. . TRBJ2-1 TRBV20-1 CSAQAHNEQFF TGCAGTGCACAGGCCCACAATGAGCAGTTCTTC
few TRBD1 TRBJ2-1 TRBV12-3/TRBV12-4 CASSSFTGAEFF TGTGCCAGCAGTTCCTTTACAGGGGCCGAGTTCTTC
. TRBD1 TRBJ1-1 TRBV29-1 CSTGGANTEAFF TGCAGTACAGGGGGGGCGAACACTGAAGCTTTCTTT
. TRBD2 TRBJ2-3 TRBV15 CATSRGGGARDTQYF TGTGCCACCAGCAGAGGCGGGGGGGCCAGAGATACGCAGTATTTT
. . TRBJ1-3 TRBV7-9 CASSLSAGTSRPGNTIYF TGTGCCAGCAGCTTATCTGCCGGGACTTCTCGCCCTGGAAACACCATATATTTT
. . TRBJ2-3 TRBV2 CASSIRQSSTDTQYF TGTGCCAGCAGTATTCGACAGTCTAGCACAGATACGCAGTATTTT
few TRBD2 TRBJ2-1 TRBV19 CASSIDGGGAQNEQFF TGTGCCAGTAGTATAGATGGCGGGGGGGCCCAGAATGAGCAGTTCTTC
. . TRBJ1-1 TRBV7-2 CASSPPGGGNTEAFF TGTGCCAGCAGCCCGCCCGGGGGAGGGAACACTGAAGCTTTCTTT
. . TRBJ1-1 TRBV5-1 CASSFQENTEAFF TGCGCCAGCAGCTTCCAGGAGAACACTGAAGCTTTCTTT
once TRBD1 TRBJ2-2 TRBV29-1 CSGEMGQGFGDTGELFF TGCAGCGGTGAAATGGGACAGGGGTTCGGGGACACCGGGGAGCTGTTTTTT
. TRBD1 TRBJ2-7 TRBV24-1 CATSDRGTEVEQYF TGTGCCACCAGTGACCGTGGGACAGAGGTCGAGCAGTACTTC
. . TRBJ2-2 TRBV27 CASSTGTPRTGELFF TGTGCCAGCAGCACCGGGACTCCCCGTACCGGGGAGCTGTTTTTT
few . TRBJ1-6 TRBV6-5 CASSYWQEGSPLHF TGTGCCAGCAGTTACTGGCAGGAAGGTTCACCCCTCCACTTT
. . TRBJ1-2 TRBV9 CARSLRGGREGYTF TGTGCCCGCAGCCTACGCGGGGGGCGGGAGGGCTACACCTTC
. . TRBJ2-7 TRBV5-1 CASKDFNYEQYF TGCGCCAGCAAAGACTTCAATTACGAGCAGTACTTC